Listed below are T cell receptor beta chains from one sample, sequenced in a study of T-cell reconstitution after alpha-beta-depleted transplantation in children. TCRdb used MiXCR to reprocess the PCR reads, holding one entry per CDR3 protein. In the table there are about a million distinct CDR3 sequences, roughly 29% of which are singletons. Sequenced here: PBMCs, mostly from graft donor cells, sampled 360 days after TCRalphabeta/CD19-depleted stem cell transplant. All receptors come from a boy under three years old who had a stem cell transplant for SCID, so the T cells may come from the graft donor. Both conserved end residues are part of each CDR3. The order of the fields is V gene, clone size, D gene, J gene, CDR3 DNA, CDR3 protein. The D gene is left open where the match is weak. Size tells how often a clone was seen (once, few, many) or the class of an expanded clone, and some rows leave it out.

>TRBV6-5|-|-|TRBJ2-1
TGTGCCAGCAGTTACACCAGGGGGGAGTACAATGAGCAGTTCTTC
CASSYTRGEYNEQFF
>TRBV5-1|many|-|TRBJ2-5
TGCGCCAGCAGCTTGGTGGCAGGAGAGACCCAGTACTTC
CASSLVAGETQYF
>TRBV5-1|-|-|TRBJ2-4
TGCGCCAGCAGCTTGGGACTCACTGGGCCAAGGGACATTCAGTACTTC
CASSLGLTGPRDIQYF
>TRBV5-1|-|-|TRBJ2-4
TGCGCCAGCAGCCCCCGCTTTGTGGGGGGCAAAAACATTCAGTACTTC
CASSPRFVGGKNIQYF
>TRBV2|few|TRBD1|TRBJ1-1
TGTGCCAGCAGAGATGACAGGGTCACTGAAGCTTTCTTT
CASRDDRVTEAFF
>TRBV5-1|-|TRBD1|TRBJ2-7
TGCGCCAGCAGAGGGACAGGTCTCTTCGAGCAGTACTTC
CASRGTGLFEQYF
>TRBV12-3/TRBV12-4|-|TRBD2|TRBJ2-1
TGTGCCAGCAGAAGATCTAGCGGGGGGGTGGATGAGCAGTTCTTC
CASRRSSGGVDEQFF
>TRBV9|few|TRBD2|TRBJ2-7
TGTGCCAGCAGCTCCCTTCCGGCGGGGGTCCACGAGCAGTACTTC
CASSSLPAGVHEQYF
>TRBV4-1|few|-|TRBJ1-1
TGCGCCAGCAGCCGACCCTTGCGGGGGCGAGGTGAAGCTTTCTTT
CASSRPLRGRGEAFF
>TRBV29-1|few|TRBD2|TRBJ2-2
TGCAGCGTTGGCGCGGGGGGGACCACCGGGGAGCTGTTTTTT
CSVGAGGTTGELFF
>TRBV11-1|-|-|TRBJ2-3
TGTGCCAGCAGCTTGCGGGGGCTAGCGGCCTCAGATACGCAGTATTTT
CASSLRGLAASDTQYF
>TRBV29-1|-|TRBD1|TRBJ2-7
TGCAGCGTTGATGACAGGGGATTAGGCTATGGGCAGTACTTC
CSVDDRGLGYGQYF
>TRBV5-1|few|-|TRBJ1-3
TGCGCCAGCAGCTTGAACAGTCTCTCTGGAAACACCATATATTTT
CASSLNSLSGNTIYF
>TRBV29-1|-|-|TRBJ1-2
TGCAGCGTTGATCCGGTAAACTATGGCTACACCTTC
CSVDPVNYGYTF
>TRBV10-1|-|-|TRBJ2-7
TGCGCCAGCAGTGAGTCGAAATCGGTGTTCTACGAGCAGTACTTC
CASSESKSVFYEQYF
>TRBV5-5|-|-|TRBJ2-7
TGTGCCAGCAGCTGGGCCCAGGGGCCCCCCTACGAGCAGTACTTC
CASSWAQGPPYEQYF
>TRBV2|many|TRBD2|TRBJ2-1
TGTGCCAGCAGATTAGCGGGGGGATCCTACAATGAGCAGTTCTTC
CASRLAGGSYNEQFF
>TRBV20-1|-|TRBD1|TRBJ1-5
TGCAGTGCTGCTCCGGGACAGCCAAATCAGCCCCAGCATTTT
CSAAPGQPNQPQHF
>TRBV6-5|few|-|TRBJ2-7
TGTGCCAGCAGTTACAGGGGACGATTGTACGTCGAGCAGTACTTC
CASSYRGRLYVEQYF
>TRBV30|few|-|TRBJ2-2
TGTGCCTGGAGTGTATCAGGCACCGGGGAGCTGTTTTTT
CAWSVSGTGELFF
>TRBV25-1|-|TRBD2|TRBJ2-1
TGTGCCAGCAGTGCGACTAGCGGGGCAATATTGAGCTCCTACAATGAGCAGTTCTTC
CASSATSGAILSSYNEQFF
>TRBV10-3|-|TRBD1|TRBJ2-3
TGTGCCATCAGTCAAACCCAGGGGGTAAGCACAGATACGCAGTATTTT
CAISQTQGVSTDTQYF
>TRBV5-5|-|-|TRBJ1-1
TGTGCCAGCAGCATCGGGATTAACACTGAAGCTTTCTTT
CASSIGINTEAFF
>TRBV27|few|-|TRBJ2-2
TGTGCCAGCAGTTTGAGGGTAACAGGAGCGAACACCGGGGAGCTGTTTTTT
CASSLRVTGANTGELFF
>TRBV4-3|-|-|TRBJ2-4
TGCGCCAGCAGCCAAGAAATTAAGGGGGGGGCAGCCAAAAACATTCAGTACTTC
CASSQEIKGGAAKNIQYF
>TRBV9|-|TRBD1|TRBJ2-2
TGTGCCAGCACCCCGACAGGGGGCAACTTGGTTGGGGAGCTGTTTTTT
CASTPTGGNLVGELFF
>TRBV2|few|TRBD1|TRBJ2-1
TGTGCCAGCAGTGGGACCACTTCTGGCGGGACAGGGGACAATGAGCAGTTCTTC
CASSGTTSGGTGDNEQFF
>TRBV19|-|-|TRBJ2-7
TGTGCCAGACTTTGGGGGTGCGAGCAGTACTTC
CARLWGCEQYF
>TRBV9|-|TRBD1|TRBJ2-5
TGTGCCAGCAGCTCGCACAGGGGGCACCAAGAGACCCAGTACTTC
CASSSHRGHQETQYF
>TRBV20-1|-|TRBD1|TRBJ2-3
TGCAGTGCGTGGACTCCCGGAAGACCAGGGGGAGATACGCAGTATTTT
CSAWTPGRPGGDTQYF
>TRBV12-3/TRBV12-4|-|TRBD1|TRBJ1-2
TGTGCCAGCAGTACGAGGACAGGGCCCTATGGCTACACCTTC
CASSTRTGPYGYTF
>TRBV7-9|-|-|TRBJ1-2
TGTGCCAGCAGCTTAGATGGGTTTCCCTATGGCTACACCTTC
CASSLDGFPYGYTF